This T cell receptor (beta chain) derives from a study of immune evolution from preneoplasia to lung adenocarcinoma. Study-wide points: Normal lung had highest clonality; later lesions appeared denser, more diverse.

For this clone: Its antigen is unknown.

Germline V gene lookup returns CDR1 GTSNPN and CDR2 SVGIG (reference sequence). This CDR3 is built from 13 residues. V gave up 4 bases and J gave up 6 bases; unmatched junction bases: 5. Clones were read by immunoSEQ multiplex PCR, and TCRdb kept only the in-frame ones, dropping some. The sample lists several thousand clones; about three quarters were seen once. Resections took place in Japan or China from the mid-2010s to the late 2010s. H&E slides confirmed each diagnosis, reviewed by two pathologists independently. The chain is built from TRBV30 and TRBJ2-7; 11 bases fit TRBD1. The TCR originated in an older person with lung adenocarcinoma. Sequenced input: FFPE adjacent normal lung tissue. CDR3 nucleotides: TGTGCCTGGATCGGGACAGGGGGTGCCGAGCAGTACTTC. Its translation: CAWIGTGGAEQYF. Full variable domain (missing parts from reference TRBV30 and TRBJ2-7): SQTIHQWPATLVQPVGSPLSLECTVEGTSNPNLYWYRQAAGRGLQLLFYSVGIGQISSEVPQNLSASRPQDRQFILSSKKLLLSDSGFYLCAWIGTGGAEQYFGPGTRLTVT.